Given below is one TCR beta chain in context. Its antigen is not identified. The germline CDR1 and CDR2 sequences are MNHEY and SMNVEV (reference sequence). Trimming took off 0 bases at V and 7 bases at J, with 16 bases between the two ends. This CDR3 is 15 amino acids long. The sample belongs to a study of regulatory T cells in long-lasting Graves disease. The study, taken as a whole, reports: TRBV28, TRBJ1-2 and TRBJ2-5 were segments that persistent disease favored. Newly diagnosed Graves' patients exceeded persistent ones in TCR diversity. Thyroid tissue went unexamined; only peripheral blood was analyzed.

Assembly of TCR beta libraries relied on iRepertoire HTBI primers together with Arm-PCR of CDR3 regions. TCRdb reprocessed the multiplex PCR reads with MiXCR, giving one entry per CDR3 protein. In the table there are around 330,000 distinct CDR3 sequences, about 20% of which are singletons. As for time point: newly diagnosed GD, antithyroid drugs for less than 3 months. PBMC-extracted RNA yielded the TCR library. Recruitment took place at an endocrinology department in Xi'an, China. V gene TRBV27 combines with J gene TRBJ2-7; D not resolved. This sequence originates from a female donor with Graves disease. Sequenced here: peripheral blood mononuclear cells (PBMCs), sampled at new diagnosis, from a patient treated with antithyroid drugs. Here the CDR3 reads CASSLSSDGPGEQYF. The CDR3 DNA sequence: TGTGCCAGCAGTTTATCGTCAGACGGTCCGGGTGAGCAGTACTTC.